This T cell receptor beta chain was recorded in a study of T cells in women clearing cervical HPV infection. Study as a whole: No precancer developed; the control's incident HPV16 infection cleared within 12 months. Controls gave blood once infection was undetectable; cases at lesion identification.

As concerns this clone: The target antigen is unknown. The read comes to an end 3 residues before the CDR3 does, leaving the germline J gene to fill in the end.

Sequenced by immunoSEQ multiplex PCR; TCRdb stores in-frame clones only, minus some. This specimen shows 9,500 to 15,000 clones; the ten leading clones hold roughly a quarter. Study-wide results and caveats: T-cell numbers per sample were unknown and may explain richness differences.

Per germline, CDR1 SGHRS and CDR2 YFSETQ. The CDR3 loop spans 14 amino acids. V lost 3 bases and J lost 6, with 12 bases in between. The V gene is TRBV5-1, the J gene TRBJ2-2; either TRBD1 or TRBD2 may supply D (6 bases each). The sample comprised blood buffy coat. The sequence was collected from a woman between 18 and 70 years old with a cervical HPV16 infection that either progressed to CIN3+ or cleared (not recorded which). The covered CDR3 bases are TGCGCCAGCAGCTCAGCAGGGGAGGCCGGGGAG. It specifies CASSSAGEAGE. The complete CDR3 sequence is CASSSAGEAGELFF.